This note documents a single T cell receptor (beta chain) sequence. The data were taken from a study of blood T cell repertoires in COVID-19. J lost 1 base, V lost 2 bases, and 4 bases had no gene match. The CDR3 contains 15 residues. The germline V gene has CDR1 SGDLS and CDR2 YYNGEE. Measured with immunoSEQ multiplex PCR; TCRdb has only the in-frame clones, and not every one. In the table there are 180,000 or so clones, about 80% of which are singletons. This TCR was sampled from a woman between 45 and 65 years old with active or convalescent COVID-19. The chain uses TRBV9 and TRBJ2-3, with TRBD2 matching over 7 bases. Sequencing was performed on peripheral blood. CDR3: CASSVGLAGTDTQYF. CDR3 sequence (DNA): TGTGCCAGCAGCGTGGGTCTAGCGGGCACAGATACGCAGTATTTT.